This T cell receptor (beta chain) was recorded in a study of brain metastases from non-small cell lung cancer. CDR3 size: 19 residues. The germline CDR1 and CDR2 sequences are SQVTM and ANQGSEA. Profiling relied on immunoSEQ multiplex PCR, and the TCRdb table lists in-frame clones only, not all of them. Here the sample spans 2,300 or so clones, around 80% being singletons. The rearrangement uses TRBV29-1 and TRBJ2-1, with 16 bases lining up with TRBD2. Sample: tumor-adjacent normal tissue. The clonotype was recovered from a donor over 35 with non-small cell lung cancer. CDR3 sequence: CSLIGGTSGRAWIDNEQFF. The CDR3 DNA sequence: TGCAGTCTCATAGGAGGGACTAGCGGGAGGGCCTGGATAGACAATGAGCAGTTCTTC.